One and the same sample provided the 22 T cell receptor beta chains below, sequenced in a study of low-dose radiotherapy and immunotherapy resistance in tumors. As to time point: after trial treatment. As for treatment: LDRT plus nivolumab, ipilimumab, low-dose cyclophosphamide and aspirin (RACIN trial). Covering alpha and beta chains, TRAV- and TRBV-specific primers were used for the first-strand cDNA. TCR amplification used 15 to 20 PCR cycles, a constant-region primer and a V-primer adapter. Each CDR3 protein gets one entry after TCRdb re-called the reads with MiXCR. Among tens of thousands of distinct CDR3 sequences listed, less than 30% were seen once. The material was PBMCs, obtained after low-dose radiotherapy plus immunotherapy. Receptor source: a male donor with prostate cancer.

For the CDR3, the DNA is TGCGCCAGCAGAAAAACAGGGGATGAAGCTTTCTTT. As protein: CASRKTGDEAFF. J is TRBJ1-1 and V is TRBV5-1; 7 bases align to TRBD1. The germline CDR1 and CDR2 sequences are SGHRS and YFSETQ. With V trimmed by 5 bases and J by 7 bases, 5 bases remained unmatched. There are 12 residues in the CDR3.

The sample holds many counts of this clonotype. The chain joins TRBV6-2 or TRBV6-3 to TRBJ2-2, with 12 bases aligning to TRBD2. There are 17 residues in the CDR3. The V and J ends lost 6 bases and 4 bases, in that order; junction bases with no gene match: 9. CDR1 and CDR2 (germline): MNHEY, SVGEGT. CDR3 coding DNA: TGTGCCAGCAGGGATAAACTAGCGGGGGGATCCACCGGGGAGCTGTTTTTT. Translated: CASRDKLAGGSTGELFF.

Concerning this clonotype itself: A far larger clone differs by one base, so this is likely a read error. The rearrangement joins TRBV5-1 to TRBJ2-5, with D tentatively TRBD2 (6 bases). Looked up from germline, CDR1 is SGHRS and CDR2 is YFSETQ. V lost 0 bases and J lost 11, with 17 bases in between. The CDR3 runs 14 residues. Here the CDR3 reads CASSLGSLANEQYF. In nucleotides, the CDR3 is TGCGCCAGCAGCTTGGGAAGCCTAGCGAATGAGCAGTACTTC.

This clonotype occurred many times. CDR3 loop: CASSYSTQGVKEQFF. CDR3 in DNA: TGTGCCAGCAGTTACTCAACACAGGGGGTTAAAGAGCAGTTCTTC. The chain has TRBV6-2 or TRBV6-3 and TRBJ2-1; TRBD1 aligns across 8 bases. J was trimmed by 10 bases and V by 0 bases; bases with no gene match: 8. CDR1 is MNHEY and CDR2 is SVGEGT in the germline V gene. The CDR3 spans 15 residues.

This clonotype has just a few counts. The chain couples TRBV5-1 to TRBJ1-1; tentative D call: TRBD1 (5 bases). There are 16 residues in the CDR3. Trimming pared 0 bases from V and 0 bases from J, leaving 12 bases between. Germline V gene lookup returns CDR1 SGHRS and CDR2 YFSETQ. CDR3 sequence: CASSLDQGRMNTEAFF. The DNA for the CDR3 is TGCGCCAGCAGCTTGGATCAGGGCCGGATGAACACTGAAGCTTTCTTT.

This clonotype was counted at least ten times. The rearrangement links TRBV29-1 to TRBJ1-2; D ambiguous. Per the germline V gene, CDR1 is SQVTM and CDR2 is ANQGSEA. The CDR3 has 11 residues. Trimming stripped 4 bases from V and 6 bases from J, with 9 bases between. CDR3 sequence (DNA): TGCAGCGTTGGGGTGGGAGATGGCTACACCTTC. It codes for CSVGVGDGYTF.

The table lists this clonotype with many counts. The rearrangement uses TRBV27 and TRBJ2-1, with no clear D. Germline V CDR1 and CDR2: MNHEY, SMNVEV (reference sequence). Trimming shortened V by 7 bases and J by 8 bases, and 9 bases separated the two germline ends. The CDR3 sequence is 11 residues long. CDR3 sequence: CASMGGDEQFF. CDR3 in DNA: TGTGCCAGCATGGGCGGTGATGAGCAGTTCTTC.

This clonotype was observed at least ten times. This chain uses TRBV5-1 with TRBJ1-5, with D hard to call. In germline, CDR1 is SGHRS, CDR2 YFSETQ. The ends were cut back, 0 bases at V and 5 bases at J, with 12 bases in the middle. The CDR3 spans 15 residues. CDR3 DNA sequence: TGCGCCAGCAGCTTGGGGCAGTATGAGGATCAGCCCCAGCATTTT. It specifies CASSLGQYEDQPQHF.

As for this clonotype: A far larger clone differs by one base, so this is likely a read error. V usage is TRBV5-5 and J usage is TRBJ2-5, with D possibly matching TRBD2 (5 bases). Trimming took 4 bases from V and 1 from J, leaving 17 bases between them. CDR3 size: 16 residues. Per the germline V gene, CDR1 is SGHKS and CDR2 is YYEKEE (reference sequence). The CDR3 nucleotides read TGTGCCAGCAGCGACGGGGTAGCGCGACGCCAAGAGACCCAGTACTTC. It translates to CASSDGVARRQETQYF. Filled out from reference TRBV5-5 and TRBJ2-5, the complete variable domain reads DAGVTQSPTHLIKTRGQQVTLRCSPISGHKSVSWYQQVLGQGPQFIFQYYEKEERGRGNFPDRFSARQFPNYSSELNVNALLLGDSALYLCASSDGVARRQETQYFGPGTRLLVL.

In regard to this clonotype: A far larger clone differs by one base, so this is likely a read error. The chain carries TRBV5-4 and TRBJ2-1; 10 bases are a match to TRBD2. Trimming removed 0 bases from V and 10 bases from J; junction bases left unmatched: 7. CDR1 and CDR2 (germline): SGHNT, YYREEE (reference sequence). This CDR3 comprises 15 residues. The DNA of the CDR3 is TGTGCCAGCAGCTTGGGAGCGGGGGGGCCCTACGAGCAGTTCTTC. This gives the protein CASSLGAGGPYEQFF.

In its sample, this clonotype ranks as medium-sized. The J gene is TRBJ2-1, the V gene TRBV28; TRBD2 agrees at 7 bases. V lost 2 bases and J lost 0; bases outside the gene matches: 10. This CDR3 region has 18 residues. Germline V CDR1 and CDR2: MDHEN, SYDVKM. CDR3 in DNA: TGTGCCAGCAGTTTACTAGCGGTCGAATTCGGCTCCTACAATGAGCAGTTCTTC. It is translated as CASSLLAVEFGSYNEQFF.

This clonotype was counted at least ten times. This rearrangement joins TRBV20-1 to TRBJ2-1; 10 bases map to TRBD2. The V segment lost 5 bases and the J segment 0 bases; nucleotides outside the gene matches: 4. CDR3 length: 15 residues. Germline lookup yields CDR1 DFQATT and CDR2 SNEGSKA (reference sequence). CDR3 in amino acids: CSAHSGRTSYNEQFF. Written as DNA, the CDR3 is TGCAGTGCTCATAGCGGGAGGACCTCCTACAATGAGCAGTTCTTC.

This clonotype was detected ten times or more. V usage is TRBV28 and J usage is TRBJ2-7; tentative D call: TRBD1 (5 bases). V lost 6 bases and J lost 3, with 21 bases in between. CDR1 is MDHEN, CDR2 SYDVKM, per germline. CDR3 size: 16 residues. Here the CDR3 reads CASSPTRTRTNYEQYF. For the CDR3, the DNA is TGTGCCAGCAGCCCGACGAGAACGAGGACAAACTACGAGCAGTACTTC.

This clonotype was counted ten times or more. The chain links TRBV19 to TRBJ2-2, with 13 bases identical to TRBD2. The ends lost 6 bases at V and 4 bases at J; junction bases unmatched: 2. The germline V gene encodes CDR1 LNHDA and CDR2 SQIVND (reference sequence). CDR3 size: 15 residues. The CDR3 nucleotides are TGTGCCAGTAGCCGACTAGCGGGGGGCACCGGGGAGCTGTTTTTT. This gives the protein CASSRLAGGTGELFF.

The rearrangement links TRBV12-3 or TRBV12-4 to TRBJ2-7; 12 positions agree with TRBD2. The V gene end was trimmed by 5 bases and the J gene end by 7 bases; junction bases not matched to a gene: 15. This CDR3 is 17 amino acids long. The CDR3 protein is CASSIGLAGRVRGEQYF. In DNA, the CDR3 is TGTGCCAGCAGTATCGGACTAGCGGGACGTGTCCGTGGGGAGCAGTACTTC.

The chain employs TRBV7-2 and TRBJ2-3; D is ambiguous. The CDR3 has 13 amino acids. The germline V gene has CDR1 SGHTA and CDR2 FQGNSA. V gave up 3 bases and J gave up 2 bases, with 6 bases separating them. In nucleotides, the CDR3 is TGTGCCAGCAGCTTGGGATACACAGATACGCAGTATTTT. It yields the protein CASSLGYTDTQYF.

This clonotype was seen ten or more times. The chain is built from TRBV3-1 and TRBJ2-1; D gene ambiguous. The germline CDR1 and CDR2 sequences are LGHDT and YNNKEL (reference sequence). V lost 1 base and J lost 8, with 15 bases in between. The CDR3 extends over 15 amino acids. CDR3 in DNA: TGTGCCAGCAGCCAAGTAGTAAGGGCGTCGGATGAGCAGTTCTTC. It translates to CASSQVVRASDEQFF.

Ten or more counts support this clonotype. V gene TRBV12-3 or TRBV12-4 combines with J gene TRBJ2-1; a possible D gene is TRBD1 (7 bases). V shed 2 bases and J shed 6 bases, with 14 bases lying between them. CDR3 length: 15 amino acids. The CDR3 protein is CASSLIRQGGNEQFF. The CDR3 region has the DNA TGTGCCAGCAGTTTAATTCGGCAGGGGGGCAATGAGCAGTTCTTC.

This clonotype has at least ten counts. The chain recombines TRBV5-1 with TRBJ2-1; 9 bases match TRBD1. The ends lost 3 bases at V and 8 bases at J; junction bases unmatched: 9. The CDR3 covers 15 residues. Germline values: CDR1 SGHRS, CDR2 YFSETQ. The CDR3: CASSYRGQGLDEQFF. CDR3 sequence (DNA): TGCGCCAGCAGCTATAGGGGACAGGGCTTGGATGAGCAGTTCTTC.

The rearrangement uses TRBV28 and TRBJ2-7, with D possibly matching TRBD1 (5 bases). The length of the CDR3 is 14 residues. Germline CDR1 reads MDHEN; CDR2 reads SYDVKM. V was clipped by 6 bases and J by 5 bases, with 17 bases between them. CDR3 protein: CASSTGQGFHEQYF. In DNA form, the CDR3 reads TGTGCCAGCAGCACCGGGCAGGGTTTCCACGAGCAGTACTTC.

Many counts were recorded for this clonotype. V is TRBV3-1 and J is TRBJ1-5; no definite D call. Trimming took 5 bases from V and 4 from J, leaving 9 bases between them. This CDR3 spans 13 amino acids. Germline V gene lookup returns CDR1 LGHDT and CDR2 YNNKEL (reference sequence). In DNA, the CDR3 is TGTGCCAGCAGCGCTACTTTGAATCAGCCCCAGCATTTT. This gives the protein CASSATLNQPQHF.

This clonotype was detected ten times or more. The rearrangement joins TRBV9 to TRBJ2-5; TRBD2 matches 11 bases. CDR3 size: 17 residues. V was pared by 0 bases and J by 3 bases, with 7 bases of the junction left unmatched. CDR1 and CDR2 from the germline V gene are SGDLS and YYNGEE. The CDR3 protein is CASSVALAGVLEETQYF. The CDR3 DNA follows: TGTGCCAGCAGCGTAGCACTAGCGGGGGTATTGGAAGAGACCCAGTACTTC.